This T cell receptor beta chain appears in the sequencing data of a study of T-cell reconstitution after alpha-beta-depleted transplantation in children. The germline V and J ends were trimmed by 2 bases and 6 bases, with 13 bases remaining between them. The CDR3 covers 14 residues. This clonotype has ten or more counts. Using unique molecular identifiers, the investigators prepared the TCRbeta library. TCRdb reanalysed the PCR reads using MiXCR and keeps one entry per CDR3 protein. Of around 600,000 distinct CDR3 sequences in the sample, roughly 15% were seen once. The chain combines TRBV12-3 or TRBV12-4 with TRBJ1-2, with D tentatively TRBD1 (5 bases). The TCR sequence derives from a human donor who donated a stem cell graft to a child with acute myeloid leukemia. This specimen was PBMCs from the stem cell graft donor, taken from the stem cell graft. CDR3 coding DNA: TGTGCCAGCAGTTTACCCGGGGCTATCAATGGCTACACCTTC. Encoded protein: CASSLPGAINGYTF.